The entry that follows covers one T cell receptor (beta chain) sequence. The target antigen is unknown. TCRdb reprocessed the 5' RACE reads with MiXCR, giving one entry per CDR3 protein. The sample carries roughly 450,000 distinct CDR3 sequences, approximately 18% recorded once. This sample was taken from a study of T-cell memory formation after mild COVID-19. Study as a whole: TCR clusters largely stayed donor specific. General observations from the study: The appearance of some responding clones in pre-infection memory suggested that cross-reactive memory joined. Shrinking CD4+ clones resided mostly in CM and EM, and CD8+ ones in EMRA.

The CDR3 loop spans 13 amino acids. V was cut by 3 bases and J by 1 base, with 6 bases left in between. Germline V gene data show CDR1 as SGHTA and CDR2 as FQGNSA. The chain uses TRBV7-2 and TRBJ2-5; D is ambiguous. This receptor was taken from an adult woman who had mild COVID-19 (a few samples of this study predate the infection). Cell type and time point are not known. Source material: PBMCs or a T cell subset sorted from them (not recorded which). For the CDR3, the DNA is TGTGCCAGCAGCTTTAAGCCCCAAGAGACCCAGTACTTC. This codes for CASSFKPQETQYF.